The T cell receptor beta chain described here comes from a study of human thymus T cells. Sequencing used immunoSEQ multiplex PCR; TCRdb keeps in-frame clones, though not all of them. The sample consists of about 78,000 clones, roughly 97% of them appearing once. Trimming took 1 base from V and 5 from J, leaving 6 bases between them. This CDR3 spans 12 amino acids. From germline, CDR1 is SGHDN and CDR2 FVKESK. Thymic tissue was derived from resections collected during corrective heart surgery. The donors were infants in Finland with congenital heart defects, otherwise immunologically healthy. This receptor was obtained from a boy younger than two with a congenital heart defect but otherwise immunologically healthy. The chain recombines TRBV14 with TRBJ2-7; tentatively, D is TRBD2 (5 bases). The sequenced material came from thymus tissue. The CDR3 protein is CASSQAEDEQYF. In DNA, the CDR3 is TGTGCCAGCAGCCAAGCGGAGGACGAGCAGTACTTC.